Presented here are 7 T cell receptor beta chains from one specimen sequenced in a study of blood T cells in healthy people across ages. Using a J-beta primer mix together with a sample-barcoded 5' primer, a second PCR was run for roughly 6 to 12 cycles. In TCRdb, the 5' RACE reads were re-called with MiXCR into one record per CDR3 protein. The sample has fewer than 1,000,000 distinct CDR3 sequences, 40% to 50% seen once. The sequencing input was blood. The receptors shown here come from a man between 60 and 75 years old in good health.

A few counts support this clonotype. The J gene is TRBJ1-1, the V gene TRBV27; D is unresolved. The ends were cut back, 3 bases at V and 1 base at J, with 12 bases in the middle. CDR1 is MNHEY and CDR2 is SMNVEV in the germline V gene (reference sequence). The CDR3 covers 15 residues. The CDR3 region is CASSLGPLPNTEAFF. The CDR3 DNA follows: TGTGCCAGCAGTTTGGGTCCCCTCCCGAACACTGAAGCTTTCTTT.

The chain combines TRBV7-2 with TRBJ2-7; 10 bases align to TRBD1. The germline CDR1 and CDR2 sequences are SGHTA and FQGNSA. The CDR3 sequence is 17 residues long. Trimming at V came to 1 base and at J to 5 bases, leaving 11 bases not matched to a gene. CDR3 region: CASSLGLLGTGVHEQYF. CDR3 sequence (DNA): TGTGCCAGCAGCTTAGGGTTATTAGGGACAGGGGTTCACGAGCAGTACTTC.

V usage is TRBV25-1 and J usage is TRBJ1-6; D remains ambiguous. The CDR3 is made up of 13 amino acids. The V gene's germline CDR1 is MGHDK and CDR2 SYGVNS. V lost 4 bases and J 6 bases, leaving 7 bases between the germline ends. Written as DNA, the CDR3 is TGTGCCAGCAGTGTGGGGTTTAATTCACCCCTCCACTTT. This translates into CASSVGFNSPLHF. Using reference TRBV25-1 and TRBJ1-6 for the parts outside the CDR3, the full variable domain is EADIYQTPRYLVIGTGKKITLECSQTMGHDKMYWYQQDPGMELHLIHYSYGVNSTEKGDLSSESTVSRIRTEHFPLTLESARPSHTSQYLCASSVGFNSPLHFGNGTRLTVT.

The table lists this clonotype with a few counts. The genes are TRBV24-1 and TRBJ2-1; 7 bases fit TRBD1. The CDR3 covers 15 residues. Germline loops: CDR1 KGHDR, CDR2 SFDVKD. V lost 3 bases, J lost 6 bases, and 7 bases stayed unmatched. The CDR3 protein is CATSDHGDSTNEQFF. The DNA of the CDR3 is TGTGCCACCAGTGATCACGGGGACAGCACCAATGAGCAGTTCTTC.

CDR3 bases: TGCAGTGCCGAACAGGGACTTGTGGAGCAGTACTTC. As protein: CSAEQGLVEQYF. The rearrangement uses TRBV20-1 and TRBJ2-7; D might be TRBD1 or TRBD2, each matching 6 bases. Germline V gives CDR1 DFQATT, CDR2 SNEGSKA (reference sequence). The length of the CDR3 is 12 residues. V lost 6 bases and J 7 bases, leaving 16 bases between the germline ends.

The chain couples TRBV7-2 to TRBJ2-1, with TRBD2 identical over 9 bases. The trim removed 1 base at V and 9 bases at J, leaving 4 bases unmatched. The CDR3 extends over 14 amino acids. Germline lookup yields CDR1 SGHTA and CDR2 FQGNSA. The CDR3 bases are TGTGCCAGCAGCTTAGGAAGCGGGGGGCCTGAGCAGTTCTTC. The encoded protein is CASSLGSGGPEQFF.

A few counts support this clonotype. V and J are TRBV6-5 and TRBJ1-4, with D possibly matching TRBD1 (5 bases). This CDR3 has 17 residues. CDR1 is MNHEY and CDR2 is SVGAGI in the germline V gene. V gave up 4 bases and J gave up 7 bases, with 22 bases separating them. The CDR3 sequence is CASSFSLGRGKGEKLFF. CDR3 nucleotide sequence: TGTGCCAGCAGTTTCTCCCTGGGGAGGGGAAAGGGTGAAAAACTGTTTTTT.